These 16 T cell receptor beta chains share one sample of origin, sequenced in a study of T cells after posttransplantation cyclophosphamide (dated by TCRdb to 2015 to 2016). The library was generated by the immunoSEQ multiplex PCR assay. TCRdb took over this immuneACCESS table, retaining in-frame rearrangements with V and J assigned. Such tables are incomplete; in checked studies, under half of the missing clones stem from an unresolved V gene, and the remainder is unexplained. The table for this sample lists around 26,000 clones, none of them counted only once. The leading ten clones occupy about 4.5% of the sample. Sequencing input: PBMCs. The receptors here all came from a woman in her 50s in good health, CMV-negative, and a related stem cell transplant donor.

This clone has a count of ten or more. This chain connects TRBV19 to TRBJ1-5, with a weak D call TRBD1 (6 bases). The ends were cut back, 5 bases at V and 2 bases at J, with 16 bases in the middle. The germline V gene has CDR1 LNHDA and CDR2 SQIVND (reference sequence). The CDR3 runs 16 residues. CDR3 sequence (DNA): TGTGCCAGTAGTGACGCGACAGGCACGGGCAATCAGCCCCAGCATTTT. Translation gives CASSDATGTGNQPQHF. Filled out from reference TRBV19 and TRBJ1-5, the complete variable domain reads DGGITQSPKYLFRKEGQNVTLSCEQNLNHDAMYWYRQDPGQGLRLIYYSQIVNDFQKGDIAEGYSVSREKKESFPLTVTSAQKNPTAFYLCASSDATGTGNQPQHFGDGTRLSIL.

At least ten counts were recorded for this clone. This chain joins TRBV7-9 and TRBJ2-5; TRBD1 matches at 7 bases. Per the germline V gene, CDR1 is SEHNR and CDR2 is FQNEAQ (reference sequence). The CDR3 is 15 residues long. The junction had 2 bases not matched to a gene; V was cut back by 1 base and J by 0 bases. The CDR3 DNA is TGTGCCAGCAGCTTAGAGGGGGCAGACCAAGAGACCCAGTACTTC. Its protein product is CASSLEGADQETQYF.

This clone was seen at least ten times. The chain is built from TRBV25-1 and TRBJ1-1; no clear D gene. Trimming left V 7 bases short and J 4 bases short, with 10 bases between. This CDR3 has 12 residues. The germline V gene has CDR1 MGHDK and CDR2 SYGVNS. CDR3 in DNA: TGTGCCAGCATTGGGCGGGGCACTGAAGCTTTCTTT. Translated, it gives CASIGRGTEAFF.

This clone was counted many times. This sequence joins TRBV7-3 and TRBJ1-1; tentatively, D is TRBD1 (6 bases). Germline V gene data show CDR1 as SGHTA and CDR2 as FQGTGA. V was cut by 0 bases and J by 0 bases, with 14 bases left in between. This CDR3 spans 17 amino acids. CDR3 nucleotide sequence: TGTGCCAGCAGCTTAACTGGGGGCGCGTTTGTGAACACTGAAGCTTTCTTT. It encodes CASSLTGGAFVNTEAFF.

The table lists this clone with many counts. This chain connects TRBV2 to TRBJ1-4, with 8 positions matching TRBD1. Unmatched junction bases numbered 6, after V lost 5 bases and J lost 7 bases. The germline gives CDR1 SNHLY, CDR2 FYNNEI. This CDR3 comprises 14 residues. The DNA of the CDR3 is TGTGCCAGCAGTTTCGGACAGGGCCCTGAAAAACTGTTTTTT. The encoded protein is CASSFGQGPEKLFF.

This clone occurred many times. J is TRBJ2-7 and V is TRBV11-2; D ambiguous. Germline CDR1 SGHAT, CDR2 FQNNGV. V was clipped by 1 base and J by 4 bases, with 14 bases between them. The CDR3 is 15 amino acids. Here the CDR3 reads CASSLVAVRSYEQYF. The CDR3 nucleotides are TGTGCCAGCAGCTTAGTGGCGGTGCGAAGTTACGAGCAGTACTTC. The complete variable domain, with remaining parts taken from reference TRBV11-2 and TRBJ2-7, reads EAGVAQSPRYKIIEKRQSVAFWCNPISGHATLYWYQQILGQGPKLLIQFQNNGVVDDSQLPKDRFSAERLKGVDSTLKIQPAKLEDSAVYLCASSLVAVRSYEQYFGPGTRLTVT.

This clone was counted at least ten times. The chain is built from TRBV6-5 and TRBJ1-2; 9 bases line up with TRBD1. This CDR3 is built from 13 residues. Germline CDR1 MNHEY, CDR2 SVGAGI. V lost 6 bases, J lost 8 bases, and 7 bases stayed unmatched. As DNA, the CDR3 is TGTGCCAGCAGCAAGGGACAGGGTCAGGGCTACACCTTC. Translation gives CASSKGQGQGYTF.

This clone was observed at least ten times. The chain uses TRBV7-9 and TRBJ1-4, with a possible D match to TRBD1 (5 bases). Germline CDR1 reads SEHNR; CDR2 reads FQNEAQ (reference sequence). CDR3 length: 13 amino acids. V lost 3 bases and J 8 bases, leaving 10 bases between the germline ends. The CDR3 sequence: CASSLTVEEKLFF. The CDR3 nucleotides read TGTGCCAGCAGCTTGACAGTAGAGGAAAAACTGTTTTTT.

Many counts were recorded for this clone. The V gene is TRBV2, the J gene TRBJ2-1, with D tentatively TRBD2 (7 bases). Germline loops: CDR1 SNHLY, CDR2 FYNNEI. There are 15 residues in the CDR3. Trimming pared 4 bases from V and 4 bases from J, leaving 14 bases between. For the CDR3, the DNA is TGTGCCAGCAGTGGGGGGCTAGCGGATTACAATGAGCAGTTCTTC. Protein product: CASSGGLADYNEQFF.

The chain employs TRBV6-6 and TRBJ1-2; D gene uncertain. The V gene's germline CDR1 is MNHNY and CDR2 SVGAGI (reference sequence). This CDR3 comprises 12 residues. V was pared by 6 bases and J by 1 base, with 6 bases between. Here the CDR3 reads CASRAVNYGYTF. Written as DNA, the CDR3 is TGTGCCAGCAGGGCCGTTAACTATGGCTACACCTTC.

This clone was observed many times. The genes are TRBV20-1 and TRBJ1-4, with D unresolved. The CDR3 consists of 11 residues. V shed 6 bases and J shed 8 bases, with 10 bases lying between them. CDR1 and CDR2 from the germline V gene are DFQATT and SNEGSKA (reference sequence). DNA of the CDR3: TGCAGTGCAACAGAACTGGAAAAACTGTTTTTT. It specifies CSATELEKLFF.

This clone has a count of ten or more. The rearrangement uses TRBV15 and TRBJ2-2; D unresolved. CDR3 size: 14 residues. CDR1 is LNHNV and CDR2 is YYDKDF in the germline V gene (reference sequence). V was pared by 0 bases and J by 6 bases, with 8 bases between. This CDR3 reads CATSRDFASGELFF. The CDR3 bases are TGTGCCACCAGCAGAGATTTCGCGTCCGGGGAGCTGTTTTTT.

There are many counts of this clone. The chain uses TRBV29-1 and TRBJ1-5, with TRBD1 as a possible D gene (6 bases). The length of the CDR3 is 13 residues. Trimming stripped 4 bases from V and 1 base from J, with 8 bases between. Germline-derived CDR1 and CDR2 are SQVTM and ANQGSEA. The CDR3 DNA reads TGCAGCGTTGCGGGACAAAGCAATCAGCCCCAGCATTTT. Encoded protein: CSVAGQSNQPQHF. The whole variable domain, remainder taken from reference TRBV29-1 and TRBJ1-5, is SAVISQKPSRDICQRGTSLTIQCQVDSQVTMMFWYRQQPGQSLTLIATANQGSEATYESGFVIDKFPISRPNLTFSTLTVSNMSPEDSSIYLCSVAGQSNQPQHFGDGTRLSIL.

This clone has only a few counts. The chain couples TRBV6-6 to TRBJ1-5; unclear D gene. The CDR3 is 12 residues long. The V gene's germline CDR1 is MNHNY and CDR2 SVGAGI (reference sequence). Trimming stripped 2 bases from V and 11 bases from J, with 10 bases between. CDR3 region: CASSYPGGSQHF. CDR3 DNA sequence: TGTGCCAGCAGTTACCCTGGAGGGTCCCAGCATTTT.

This clone was detected ten times or more. The gene calls are TRBV27 and TRBJ1-4, with a possible D match to TRBD1 (5 bases). The ends were cut back, 6 bases at V and 4 bases at J, with 18 bases in the middle. Germline V gives CDR1 MNHEY, CDR2 SMNVEV (reference sequence). This CDR3 has 16 amino acids. CDR3 amino acids: CASSPFQTGVNEKLFF. The CDR3 nucleotides read TGTGCCAGCAGCCCATTTCAGACGGGGGTTAATGAAAAACTGTTTTTT.

This clone occurred many times. The rearrangement joins TRBV11-1 to TRBJ2-7; 9 bases map to TRBD1. The CDR3 is 16 amino acids. Losses at the gene ends were 6 bases for V and 5 bases for J; bases not matched to a gene: 14. Germline CDR1 is SGHAT and CDR2 is FQDESV (reference sequence). CDR3 DNA sequence: TGTGCCAGCAGTACTCCACCGGGACAGGGCGCCCACGAGCAGTACTTC. This sequence encodes CASSTPPGQGAHEQYF.